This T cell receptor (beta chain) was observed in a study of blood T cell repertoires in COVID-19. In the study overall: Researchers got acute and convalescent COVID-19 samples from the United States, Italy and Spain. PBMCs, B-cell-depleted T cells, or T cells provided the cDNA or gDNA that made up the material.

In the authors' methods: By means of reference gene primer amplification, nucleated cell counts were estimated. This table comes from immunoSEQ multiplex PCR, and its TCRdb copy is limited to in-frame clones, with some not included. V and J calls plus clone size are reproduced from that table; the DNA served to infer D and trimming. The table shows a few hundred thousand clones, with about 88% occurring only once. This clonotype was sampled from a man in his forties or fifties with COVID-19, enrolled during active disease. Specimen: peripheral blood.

CDR3 bases: TGTGCCAGCAGTTACTTCTCTTGGCGGGAGGTCTCCTACGAGCAGTACTTC. The encoded protein is CASSYFSWREVSYEQYF. The V and J genes are TRBV6-2 or TRBV6-3 and TRBJ2-7; 8 nucleotides line up with TRBD2. The CDR3 is 17 residues long. The ends lost 1 base at V and 0 bases at J; junction bases unmatched: 8. In germline, CDR1 is MNHEY, CDR2 SVGEGT.